This entry features one T cell receptor beta chain sequence. Each individual donor underwent a draw of ten milliliters of peripheral blood. These data originate in a study of blood T cells in healthy people across ages. A second PCR, run for roughly 7 to 12 cycles, used a sample-barcoded 5' primer plus a J-beta primer mix. Each CDR3 protein gets one entry after TCRdb re-called the 5' RACE reads with MiXCR. Of 1,500,000 or so distinct CDR3 sequences listed, approximately 59% were seen once; the top ten hold roughly 7%. The source is a man in his late teens or twenties in good health. Sequenced: blood.

This CDR3 reads CASNNGRLNYGYTF. CDR3 coding DNA: TGTGCCAGCAACAACGGACGGCTTAACTATGGCTACACCTTC. The chain employs TRBV6-2 or TRBV6-3 and TRBJ1-2; D remains ambiguous. The CDR3 consists of 14 residues. The germline gives CDR1 MNHEY, CDR2 SVGEGT. V gave up 7 bases and J gave up 1 base, with 13 bases separating them.